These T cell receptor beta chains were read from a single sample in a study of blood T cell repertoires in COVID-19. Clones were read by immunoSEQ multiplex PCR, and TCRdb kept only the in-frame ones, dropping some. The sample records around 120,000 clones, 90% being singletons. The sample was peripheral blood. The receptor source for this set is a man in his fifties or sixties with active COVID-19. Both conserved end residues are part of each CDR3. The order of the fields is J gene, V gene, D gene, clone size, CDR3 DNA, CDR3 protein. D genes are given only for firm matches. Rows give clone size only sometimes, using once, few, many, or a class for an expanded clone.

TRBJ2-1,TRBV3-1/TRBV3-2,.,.,TGTGCCAGCAGCCGCTATATGCGGGGCCCCTACAATGAGCAGTTCTTC,CASSRYMRGPYNEQFF
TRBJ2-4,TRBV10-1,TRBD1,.,TGCGCCAGCAGTGAAGGGGGCCCCACGGGGAACATTCAGTACTTC,CASSEGGPTGNIQYF
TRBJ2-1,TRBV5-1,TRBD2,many,TGCGCCAGCAGCTCCAGCGGGGGGGCCTACAATGAGCAGTTCTTC,CASSSSGGAYNEQFF
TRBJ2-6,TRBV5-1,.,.,TGCGCCAGCAGCTTCATACAGGGATCCGGGGCCAACGTCCTGACTTTC,CASSFIQGSGANVLTF
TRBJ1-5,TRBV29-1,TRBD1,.,TGCAGCGTCCGGGACAGGGAGGATCAGCCCCAGCATTTT,CSVRDREDQPQHF
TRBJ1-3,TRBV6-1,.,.,TGTGCCAGCAGTGAAGAGAAAATCCTATCTGGAAACACCATATATTTT,CASSEEKILSGNTIYF
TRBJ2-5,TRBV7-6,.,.,TGTGCCAGCAGTCCGGAGGCTTCTAGCGCGGAGACCCAGTACTTC,CASSPEASSAETQYF
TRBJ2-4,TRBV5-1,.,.,TGCGCCAGCAGCCCGTCAGGGGCCCAAAACATTCAGTACTTC,CASSPSGAQNIQYF
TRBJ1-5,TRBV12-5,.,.,TGTGCTAGTGGTCAAGGGGTGGAGCAGCCCCAGCATTTT,CASGQGVEQPQHF
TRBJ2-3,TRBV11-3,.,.,TGTGCCAGCAGCCCGGACATGATCACAGATGCGCAGTATTTT,CASSPDMITDAQYF
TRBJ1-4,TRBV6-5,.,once,TGTGCCAGCAGTTCAAAACAGGGCAAACTGTTTTTT,CASSSKQGKLFF
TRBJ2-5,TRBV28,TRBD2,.,TGTGCCAGCAGTTTACGACTAGCGGGAAGGAGGGAGACCCAGTACTTC,CASSLRLAGRRETQYF
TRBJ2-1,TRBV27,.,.,TGTGCCAGCAGTATCCGAGTAGCGCCATACAATGAGCAGTTCTTC,CASSIRVAPYNEQFF
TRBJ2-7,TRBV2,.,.,TGTGCCAGCAGTGAAGCGCGAGCGGAGACCTACGAGCAGTACTTC,CASSEARAETYEQYF
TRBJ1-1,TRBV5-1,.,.,TGCGCCAGCAGCGCTGGAGGGCCAGCATTGAACACTGAAGCTTTCTTT,CASSAGGPALNTEAFF
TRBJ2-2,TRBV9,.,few,TGTGCCAGCAGCCCTCAGGGCGGCACCGGGGAGCTGTTTTTT,CASSPQGGTGELFF
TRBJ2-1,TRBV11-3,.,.,TGTGCCAGCAGCTCCCAGACTAATGAGCAGTTCTTC,CASSSQTNEQFF
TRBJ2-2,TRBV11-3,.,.,TGTGCCAGCAGCCCTTCCTCCGGGGAGCTGTTTTTT,CASSPSSGELFF
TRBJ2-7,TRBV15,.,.,TGTGCCACCAGCAGAGATTGGGGCAGGGAGGCCTACGAGCAGTACTTC,CATSRDWGREAYEQYF
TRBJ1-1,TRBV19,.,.,TGTGCCAGTAGTTTTATAAACACTGAAGCTTTCTTT,CASSFINTEAFF